This entry concerns a single T cell receptor (beta chain). As yet, its antigen is unknown. Following RNA extraction, reverse transcription yielded cDNA that acted as the sequencing template. Libraries were prepared by immunoSEQ multiplex PCR; TCRdb keeps only in-frame clonotypes and omits some of them. The sample contains approximately 180,000 clones, about 53% of which appear only once. The V and J ends lost 1 base and 14 bases, in that order; junction bases with no gene match: 11. CDR3 length: 14 residues. Germline-derived CDR1 and CDR2 are MGHRA and YSYEKL. Treatment: oral pan-JAK inhibitor, 5-10 mg twice daily. This sample was taken from a study of CD8+ T cells in alopecia areata. As for the study in general: Treated patients were given oral tofacitinib, which was dosed at 5 to 10 mg twice daily. Affected scalp percentage determined the severity score of treated patients.

The study's findings and limits: Scalp clonality decreased significantly with tofacitinib, and so did expanded CD8+ clones among the top 100. Scalp samples also contribute reads from the resident alphabeta T cells found in normal skin.

The source was CD8+ T cells sorted from blood, collected at week 24, from a patient treated with tofacitinib. The receptor's source is a human donor with alopecia areata. This chain joins TRBV4-1 and TRBJ1-2, with 9 bases matching TRBD1. The CDR3 DNA reads TGCGCCAGCAGCCAAGGCCGGGACAGGGAGTTAGTGACCTTC. This translates into CASSQGRDRELVTF.